This T cell receptor beta chain was recorded in a study of blood T cells in healthy people across ages. This CDR3 comprises 14 residues. Looked up from germline, CDR1 is SGHDN and CDR2 is FVKESK. The germline V and J ends were trimmed by 1 base and 9 bases, with 13 bases remaining between them. Alongside a J-beta primer mix, a sample-barcoded 5' primer served in a second PCR lasting about 6 to 11 cycles. Each CDR3 protein gets one entry after TCRdb re-called the 5' RACE reads with MiXCR. Among approximately 800,000 distinct CDR3 sequences listed, roughly 60% were seen once. The chain couples TRBV14 to TRBJ2-1; TRBD2 is a possible D gene (5 bases). This sequence originates from a man aged 30 to 45 in good health. Sequencing was done on a sample of blood. CDR3 region: CASSQGSGEPEQFF. CDR3 in DNA: TGTGCCAGCAGCCAAGGTTCCGGGGAACCTGAGCAGTTCTTC. The variable domain in full, completed from reference TRBV14 and TRBJ2-1, reads EAGVTQFPSHSVIEKGQTVTLRCDPISGHDNLYWYRRVMGKEIKFLLHFVKESKQDESGMPNNRFLAERTGGTYSTLKVQPAELEDSGVYFCASSQGSGEPEQFFGPGTRLTVL.